Following are 25 T cell receptor beta chains from one sample sequenced in a study of blood T cell repertoires in COVID-19 (dated by TCRdb to 2018 to 2020). Libraries were made using the immunoSEQ multiplex PCR assay. TCRdb took over this immuneACCESS table, retaining in-frame rearrangements with V and J assigned. Such tables are incomplete; in checked studies, under half of the missing clones stem from an unresolved V gene, and the remainder is unexplained. The sample has about 250,000 clones on record, 87% of them singletons. The ten biggest clones cover nearly 6.5% of the sample. Input material: PBMCs or T cells enriched from blood (not recorded which). The source of these receptors is a woman aged 30 to 39 with acute COVID-19.

This clone was seen once. This sequence joins TRBV30 and TRBJ2-3; D not resolved. Per germline, CDR1 GTSNPN and CDR2 SVGIG (reference sequence). CDR3 length: 11 amino acids. Trimming removed 4 bases from V and 2 bases from J, with 4 bases in between. The DNA of the CDR3 is TGTGCCTGGACCAACACAGATACGCAGTATTTT. It specifies CAWTNTDTQYF.

The chain recombines TRBV3-1 (or the pseudogene TRBV3-2) with TRBJ2-2; 9 bases line up with TRBD2. The germline gives CDR1 LGHDT, CDR2 YNNKEL (reference sequence). There are 17 residues in the CDR3. V dropped 4 bases and J dropped 5; count of bases not matched to a gene: 11. The chain's CDR3 is CASSPSGRSTLTGELFF. The CDR3 DNA is TGTGCCAGCAGCCCCAGCGGGAGGAGCACGTTGACCGGGGAGCTGTTTTTT.

The V and J genes are TRBV4-2 and TRBJ1-3; possibly TRBD1 for D (5 bases). Germline V CDR1 and CDR2: LGHNA, YNFKEQ. V was cut by 0 bases and J by 13 bases, with 13 bases left in between. This CDR3 has 13 residues. CDR3 loop: CASSQEGRAQIYF. For the CDR3, the DNA is TGTGCCAGCAGCCAAGAGGGGCGTGCCCAAATATATTTT.

This chain uses TRBV30 with TRBJ1-2, with TRBD1 as a possible D gene (5 bases). This CDR3 has 13 amino acids. Trimming stripped 5 bases from V and 1 base from J, with 11 bases between. Per germline, CDR1 GTSNPN and CDR2 SVGIG (reference sequence). The CDR3 sequence is CAWGEGLNYGYTF. For the CDR3, the DNA is TGTGCCTGGGGGGAGGGGCTTAACTATGGCTACACCTTC.

The chain is built from TRBV5-1 and TRBJ1-1; D perhaps matches TRBD1 (5 bases). V lost 0 bases and J lost 0, with 9 bases in between. Looked up from germline, CDR1 is SGHRS and CDR2 is YFSETQ. This CDR3 contains 15 residues. The CDR3 here is CASSLDGGMNTEAFF. The CDR3 DNA reads TGCGCCAGCAGCTTGGACGGGGGAATGAACACTGAAGCTTTCTTT.

The gene calls are TRBV11-2 and TRBJ2-2; D gene uncertain. The CDR3 spans 15 residues. V was clipped by 5 bases and J by 4 bases, with 14 bases between them. Germline CDR1 is SGHAT and CDR2 is FQNNGV. CDR3 residues: CASSTAPPSTGELFF. The CDR3 nucleotides read TGTGCCAGCAGCACCGCCCCCCCGAGCACCGGGGAGCTGTTTTTT. Looking up the rest from reference TRBV11-2 and TRBJ2-2 gives the full variable domain: EAGVAQSPRYKIIEKRQSVAFWCNPISGHATLYWYQQILGQGPKLLIQFQNNGVVDDSQLPKDRFSAERLKGVDSTLKIQPAKLEDSAVYLCASSTAPPSTGELFFGEGSRLTVL.

The chain couples TRBV2 to TRBJ1-3; 9 positions match TRBD1. V lost 6 bases, J lost 0 bases, and 12 bases stayed unmatched. Per the germline V gene, CDR1 is SNHLY and CDR2 is FYNNEI. The CDR3 contains 18 residues. The CDR3 loop reads CASRWTGETGSSGNTIYF. The CDR3 region has the DNA TGTGCCAGCAGGTGGACAGGGGAGACGGGGAGCTCTGGAAACACCATATATTTT. Full variable domain (remainder filled in from reference TRBV2 and TRBJ1-3): EPEVTQTPSHQVTQMGQEVILRCVPISNHLYFYWYRQILGQKVEFLVSFYNNEISEKSEIFDDQFSVERPDGSNFTLKIRSTKLEDSAMYFCASRWTGETGSSGNTIYFGEGSWLTVV.

The chain is built from TRBV5-4 and TRBJ2-3, with 9 bases fitting TRBD1. The CDR3 spans 17 residues. The germline gives CDR1 SGHNT, CDR2 YYREEE (reference sequence). With 1 base clipped from V and 3 bases from J, the junction kept 9 bases outside the gene matches. CDR3 nucleotide sequence: TGTGCCAGCAGCTTGCCGCTGACAGGGGGACAAACAGATACGCAGTATTTT. This sequence encodes CASSLPLTGGQTDTQYF.

In the case of this clone: Distinct nucleotide sequences in the sample also encode this CDR3. The rearrangement links TRBV12-3 or TRBV12-4 to TRBJ2-7; D possibly corresponds to TRBD2 (5 bases). The CDR3 contains 13 residues. The ends were cut back, 6 bases at V and 3 bases at J, with 12 bases in the middle. The DNA of the CDR3 is TGTGCCAGCAGCATAACTAGTGGCTACGAGCAGTACTTC. Translating gives CASSITSGYEQYF.

The chain joins TRBV6-1 to TRBJ1-1; unclear D gene. V shed 0 bases and J shed 10 bases, with 15 bases lying between them. The length of the CDR3 is 14 residues. Germline V gene sequence: CDR1 MNHNS, CDR2 SASEGT. CDR3 coding DNA: TGTGCCAGCAGTGAAGCGCGGCAGCATGGTGGAGCTTTCTTT. Its translation is CASSEARQHGGAFF.

The gene calls are TRBV7-9 and TRBJ1-4; TRBD1 aligns across 7 bases. J gave up 8 bases and V 2 bases, and 8 bases lay outside the gene matches. Germline CDR1 and CDR2: SEHNR and FQNEAQ (reference sequence). This CDR3 is built from 15 residues. The CDR3 sequence: CASSLPWQGGEKLFF. CDR3 nucleotides: TGTGCCAGCAGCTTACCCTGGCAGGGGGGCGAAAAACTGTTTTTT.

The chain employs TRBV10-1 and TRBJ1-1; 10 bases are a match to TRBD1. Trimming removed 6 bases from V and 4 bases from J; junction bases left unmatched: 2. This CDR3 spans 13 amino acids. Germline loops: CDR1 WNHNN, CDR2 SYGVQD (reference sequence). The CDR3 reads CASRGQGSTEAFF. In DNA, the CDR3 is TGCGCCAGCAGGGGACAGGGGTCCACTGAAGCTTTCTTT.

The chain carries TRBV7-3 and TRBJ2-5, with D maybe TRBD2 (5 bases). Germline CDR1 is SGHTA and CDR2 is FQGTGA. V was clipped by 2 bases and J by 7 bases, with 14 bases between them. The CDR3 contains 14 residues. The CDR3 loop reads CASSLALGVGTQYF. The CDR3 nucleotides read TGTGCCAGCAGCTTAGCTTTGGGAGTGGGGACCCAGTACTTC.

In its sample, this clone was seen once. The rearrangement links TRBV3-1 (or the pseudogene TRBV3-2) to TRBJ2-5, with a possible D match to TRBD1 (5 bases). Per the germline V gene, CDR1 is LGHDT and CDR2 is YNNKEL (reference sequence). The CDR3 loop spans 13 amino acids. V was cut by 3 bases and J by 2 bases, with 7 bases left in between. CDR3 DNA sequence: TGTGCCAGCAGCCAGACAGTACAAGAGACCCAGTACTTC. Translation: CASSQTVQETQYF.

J is TRBJ2-5 and V is TRBV5-4, with D unclear. This CDR3 is built from 13 residues. Trimming left V 4 bases short and J 5 bases short, with 12 bases between. CDR1 and CDR2 (germline): SGHNT, YYREEE (reference sequence). Written as DNA, the CDR3 is TGTGCCAGCAGCCCTAGTGATTTGGAGACCCAGTACTTC. Protein sequence: CASSPSDLETQYF.

V is TRBV2 and J is TRBJ2-2; 8 bases line up with TRBD2. The CDR3 spans 14 residues. Per the germline V gene, CDR1 is SNHLY and CDR2 is FYNNEI. Trimming removed 3 bases from V and 4 bases from J; junction bases left unmatched: 1. CDR3 sequence (DNA): TGTGCCAGCAGTGAGGGGACTAGCACCGGGGAGCTGTTTTTT. This sequence encodes CASSEGTSTGELFF.

V gene TRBV28 combines with J gene TRBJ2-1; 13 bases line up with TRBD2. CDR3 length: 17 residues. In germline, CDR1 is MDHEN, CDR2 SYDVKM. Unmatched junction bases numbered 9, after V lost 7 bases and J lost 3 bases. The CDR3 DNA reads as TGTGCCAGCATAGGGACTAGCGGGGTCCAGGTCTACAATGAGCAGTTCTTC. This sequence encodes CASIGTSGVQVYNEQFF.

J is TRBJ2-7 and V is TRBV21-1; the tabulated D call, TRBD2, remains unverified against the DNA. TRBV21-1 is a pseudogene segment. The CDR3 spans 16 residues. The CDR3 region has the DNA TGTGCCAGCAGCAAAGTGGGGAGGGGAAGGTGTTACGAGCAGTACTTC. Translated, it gives CASSKVGRGRCYEQYF.

This clone has only a few counts. J is TRBJ2-7 and V is TRBV7-9; D uncertain. Germline lookup yields CDR1 SEHNR and CDR2 FQNEAQ (reference sequence). The CDR3 is made up of 13 amino acids. V was clipped by 7 bases and J by 0 bases, with 10 bases between them. In DNA, the CDR3 is TGTGCCAGCACCTCAAAGAGCTCCTACGAGCAGTACTTC. Its translation is CASTSKSSYEQYF.

This clone was counted only a few times. V gene TRBV10-3 combines with J gene TRBJ1-2; no reliable D call. The germline V and J ends were trimmed by 3 bases and 8 bases, with 16 bases remaining between them. This CDR3 is 14 amino acids long. CDR1 and CDR2 (germline): ENHRY, SYGVKD. This CDR3 is CAISDGPQRRGYTF. As DNA, the CDR3 is TGTGCCATCAGTGATGGGCCGCAAAGAAGGGGCTACACCTTC.

A few counts support this clone. The genes are TRBV2 and TRBJ1-5; D unclear. From germline, CDR1 is SNHLY and CDR2 FYNNEI. The length of the CDR3 is 13 residues. Trimming took off 3 bases at V and 6 bases at J, with 9 bases between the two ends. CDR3 nucleotides: TGTGCCAGCAGTGAGGATCTAGGTCAGCCCCAGCATTTT. This gives the protein CASSEDLGQPQHF.

The rearrangement uses TRBV29-1 and TRBJ2-7, with TRBD1 matching over 9 bases. Germline V gives CDR1 SQVTM, CDR2 ANQGSEA. Trimming at V came to 8 bases and at J to 2 bases, leaving 10 bases not matched to a gene. The CDR3 sequence is 14 residues long. The CDR3 is CSIRQGESPYEQYF. The DNA of the CDR3 is TGCAGCATACGACAGGGGGAATCCCCCTACGAGCAGTACTTC.

V and J are TRBV9 and TRBJ1-2; a possible D gene is TRBD1 (6 bases). The CDR3 consists of 13 residues. In germline, CDR1 is SGDLS, CDR2 YYNGEE. V lost 4 bases to trimming and J lost 7 bases, with 14 bases between them. The CDR3 here is CASSKMGQAGYTF. The CDR3 region has the DNA TGTGCCAGCAGCAAAATGGGACAAGCTGGCTACACCTTC.

V usage is TRBV29-1 and J usage is TRBJ2-1; 8 bases align to TRBD2. The germline V gene has CDR1 SQVTM and CDR2 ANQGSEA. This CDR3 comprises 13 residues. The J segment lost 5 bases and the V segment lost 4 bases, leaving 4 bases of the junction unmatched. This chain's CDR3 is CSVASGSDNEQFF. Written as DNA, the CDR3 is TGCAGCGTTGCCAGCGGGAGTGACAATGAGCAGTTCTTC.

The rearrangement joins TRBV5-1 to TRBJ2-7; a weak D match, TRBD2 (5 bases). The CDR3 is 13 residues long. With 4 bases removed from V and 6 bases from J, the gap between germline ends came to 14 bases. Germline V lookup: CDR1 SGHRS, CDR2 YFSETQ. The CDR3: CASSPAGRTEQYF. Written as DNA, the CDR3 is TGCGCCAGCAGCCCGGCGGGCAGGACCGAGCAGTACTTC.